This note documents a single TCR beta chain sequence. Its antigen specificity is not known. The input lacks base qualities; no much larger clone sits a single base away. As encoded in the germline V gene (reference sequence), CDR1 is SGHNT while CDR2 is YYREEE. Between the V and J ends, shortened by 0 bases and 0 bases respectively, the junction contains 4 bases. From cysteine to phenylalanine, the CDR3 is 15 amino acids long. Just the 45-base CDR3 DNA is kept, in frame starting at base 1. CD8 naive samples were obtained by positive selection for CCR7 among CD45RO-negative cells, yielding a CD45RA+CCR7+ population from which TemRA cells were excluded. Donors were healthy HIV-negative adults with no recently reported acute infections or vaccinations. Every donor was a Caucasian adult residing in Nashville, Tennessee, USA. Blood was obtained by leukapheresis, after which PBMCs were separated by Ficoll-Histopaque density gradient centrifugation and cryopreserved in liquid nitrogen vapor phase. Analytical flow cytometry was used to check the purity and quantity of every magnetically sorted T cell population. Genomic DNA was isolated from every sorted fraction and measured by UV absorbance on a Nanodrop 2000c.

The entry originates in a study of shared clonotypes between healthy human individuals (dated by TCRdb to about 2020). For context, the study as a whole: Three men and two women, aged 18 to 49 years, made up the cohort. To increase sequencing depth and limit assay-specific biases, different laboratories used diverse techniques to prepare libraries and sequence TCR repertoires. For each donor, CD4 naive and CD4 memory were each given three plates, CD8 naive was given two plates, and CD8 memory was given one plate. The study deeply sequenced blood TCR repertoires of about 5 healthy adults to estimate repertoire size and the extent of clonotype sharing between individuals. Per donor, leukapheresis produced somewhere between about 0.9 and 9.5 billion PBMCs. What the work shows at the level of the full study, not this receptor alone: Because the study included a small number of donors, the genetic and exposure-history diversity represented was limited. Larger estimated clonotype richness was generally found for naive subsets than for memory subsets. Higher generation probabilities were observed for clonotypes shared by all four sorted-subset donors than for non-shared clonotypes. Only blood was sampled, and tissue TCR repertoires likely differ from those in blood. Across four donors, 5% to 6% of naive CD4, 3% to 4% of naive CD8, under 2.5% of memory CD4, and 0.4% of memory CD8 clonotypes were shared. Rarefaction of sorted-subset datasets indicated incomplete sequencing despite the large sequencing depth. Based on pairwise subsampling, the degree of clonotype sharing among donors was expected to be affected by sequencing depth.

Using the deep immunoSEQ assay, multiplex PCR amplified TCR CDR3 regions from genomic DNA. Genomic DNA extracted from each cell subset was distributed evenly over all wells of several immunoSEQ 96-well plates, and each plate served as one replicate. Each replicate PCR for sorted subsets received approximately 200 ng genomic DNA, equal to some 32,000 T cell genomes. The purified libraries were quantified using a Qubit 3.0 fluorometer, sized with a Bioanalyzer 2100, and then quantified again using the KAPA Library Quantification kit. Every immunoSEQ 96-well plate was sequenced on a dedicated single-read 150-cycle Illumina NextSeq 550 flow cell. The study's processing was this. Because the immunoSEQ output included only junctional sequences and no quality scores, the filtering could not be the same as the filtering used for full-length reads. Sequences were annotated with PyIR, a Python wrapper for IgBLAST v1.9, using IMGT germline references to assign V/J genes and CDR3. Any read was removed if the V/J assignment was weak (E-value above 1e-6), the CDR3 was missing, or the read contained stop codons, out-of-frame junctions, or ambiguous translated residues. V3J clonotypes were defined as sequences sharing an identical inferred V gene, J gene, and CDR3 amino acid sequence. The percentage overlap between two repertoires was calculated by dividing the number of shared unique clonotypes by the size of the smaller repertoire. Repertoire richness was assessed with RTK rarefaction, the Chao1 estimator, and Recon v2.1 estimates of unobserved clonotypes. For all TCRbeta clonotypes obtained by the gDNA method from four donors, generation probabilities were computed with OLGA. TCRdb took this table from immuneACCESS and kept in-frame rearrangements with V and J called. Such tables lack part of the clones; where checked against another copy, unresolved V genes explain under half of the gap, and the rest is unexplained. V, J and clone size reflect that table, while D and trimming were determined from the DNA. A total of around 2,000,000 clones appear in this sample, about 95% of them only once. More than 0.95% of the sample lies in the top ten.

The rearrangement combines TRBV5-4 with TRBJ2-6; the D gene identity is not certain. The sequence came from a man between 18 and 29 years old in good health. The specimen sequenced was naive CD8+ T cells sorted from blood. According to the study, the label for this sample's cell subset or site signals: CD45RA+CCR7+. The bases are TGTGCCAGCAGCTTGGAATTCTCTGGGGCCAACGTCCTGACTTTC. It encodes CASSLEFSGANVLTF.